The next 8 T cell receptor beta chains were all read from a single sample in a study of T cell responses to AZD1222 COVID-19 vaccine. Some clones are missing from TCRdb's copy, which holds only in-frame ones; the method was immunoSEQ multiplex PCR. The sample yields roughly 100,000 clones, 89% seen once. Specimen: peripheral blood, collected 28 days after the second AZD1222 dose. These receptor sequences come from an adult who received the AZD1222 COVID-19 vaccine.

This clone was seen a handful of times. The V call is TRBV7-2, the J call TRBJ2-7; possibly TRBD2 for D (6 bases). V shed 0 bases and J shed 5 bases, with 14 bases lying between them. The germline gives CDR1 SGHTA, CDR2 FQGNSA. The CDR3 covers 15 residues. In DNA, the CDR3 is TGTGCCAGCAGCTTAGCGCTAGCGATTTATGACGAGCAGTACTTC. This sequence encodes CASSLALAIYDEQYF.

The V call is TRBV5-4, the J call TRBJ2-7; 8 nucleotides match TRBD2. Germline loops: CDR1 SGHNT, CDR2 YYREEE (reference sequence). This CDR3 comprises 13 residues. The trim removed 4 bases at V and 3 bases at J, leaving 3 bases unmatched. CDR3 residues: CASSPGGYYEQYF. The DNA of the CDR3 is TGTGCCAGCAGCCCGGGAGGGTACTACGAGCAGTACTTC.

The chain links TRBV19 to TRBJ1-6; tentatively, D is TRBD1 (5 bases). This CDR3 has 16 amino acids. CDR1 is LNHDA, CDR2 SQIVND, per germline (reference sequence). Trimming took 7 bases from V and 7 from J, leaving 20 bases between them. CDR3 in amino acids: CASNGAGQGLNSPLHF. In DNA form, the CDR3 reads TGTGCCAGTAACGGAGCGGGGCAGGGACTGAATTCACCCCTCCACTTT. Full variable domain (outside the CDR3, taken from reference TRBV19 and TRBJ1-6): DGGITQSPKYLFRKEGQNVTLSCEQNLNHDAMYWYRQDPGQGLRLIYYSQIVNDFQKGDIAEGYSVSREKKESFPLTVTSAQKNPTAFYLCASNGAGQGLNSPLHFGNGTRLTVT.

The V gene is TRBV5-1, the J gene TRBJ2-7; D is unresolved. V lost 1 base and J lost 1, with 6 bases in between. The CDR3 is 13 residues long. Per germline, CDR1 SGHRS and CDR2 YFSETQ. CDR3 coding DNA: TGCGCCAGCAGCTTGTCCGTTTCCTACGAGCAGTACTTC. Its protein is CASSLSVSYEQYF.

This clone turned up a few times. This rearrangement joins TRBV6-1 to TRBJ1-2; no reliable D call. The CDR3 contains 13 residues. V was shortened by 0 bases and J by 2 bases, with 4 bases between the two germline ends. From germline, CDR1 is MNHNS and CDR2 SASEGT. The CDR3 loop is CASSEAENYGYTF. CDR3 DNA: TGTGCCAGCAGTGAAGCTGAGAACTATGGCTACACCTTC.

The J gene is TRBJ1-2, the V gene TRBV27; D not resolved. The CDR3 loop spans 11 amino acids. The germline V gene encodes CDR1 MNHEY and CDR2 SMNVEV (reference sequence). Trimming left V 6 bases short and J 4 bases short, with 6 bases between. The DNA for the CDR3 is TGTGCCAGCAGGGACCTCTATGGCTACACCTTC. It yields the protein CASRDLYGYTF.

V and J are TRBV7-2 and TRBJ1-4, with D perhaps TRBD1 (5 bases). V lost 0 bases to trimming and J lost 4 bases, with 12 bases between them. Germline V CDR1 and CDR2: SGHTA, FQGNSA. The CDR3 totals 16 residues. The CDR3 here is CASSLAGQLINEKLFF. The CDR3 region has the DNA TGTGCCAGCAGCTTAGCGGGGCAGCTTATTAATGAAAAACTGTTTTTT.

The chain recombines TRBV27 with TRBJ2-1; TRBD1 matches at 9 bases. Germline CDR1 MNHEY, CDR2 SMNVEV (reference sequence). Unmatched junction bases numbered 11, after V lost 5 bases and J lost 6 bases. The CDR3 length is 16 residues. CDR3 sequence: CASSEAGTGRVNEQFF. The CDR3 coding sequence is TGTGCCAGCAGTGAGGCCGGGACAGGGAGGGTCAATGAGCAGTTCTTC.